The clone carrying this TCR beta chain has just a few counts. Trimming shortened V by 7 bases and J by 8 bases, and 21 bases separated the two germline ends. CDR3 length equals 14 residues. The sample is drawn from a study of blood T cell repertoires in COVID-19. Turning to the study itself: Some COVID-19 samples were acute and others convalescent; all came from the United States, Italy and Spain. PBMCs, B-cell-depleted T cells, or T cells provided the cDNA or gDNA that made up the material.

Repertoires were generated with immunoSEQ multiplex PCR, while TCRdb's copy carries only in-frame clones and drops some. The table lists around 200,000 clones, around 80% of them singletons. The chain combines TRBV5-3 with TRBJ1-2; maybe TRBD1 (5 bases). TRBV5-3 is marked as an open reading frame, function uncertain. This TCR came from a woman at least 80 years old with acute or convalescent COVID-19. Sequenced: peripheral blood. The CDR3 protein is CARWDRGTTGGYTF. CDR3 bases: TGTGCCAGATGGGACCGCGGGACCACGGGGGGCTACACCTTC.